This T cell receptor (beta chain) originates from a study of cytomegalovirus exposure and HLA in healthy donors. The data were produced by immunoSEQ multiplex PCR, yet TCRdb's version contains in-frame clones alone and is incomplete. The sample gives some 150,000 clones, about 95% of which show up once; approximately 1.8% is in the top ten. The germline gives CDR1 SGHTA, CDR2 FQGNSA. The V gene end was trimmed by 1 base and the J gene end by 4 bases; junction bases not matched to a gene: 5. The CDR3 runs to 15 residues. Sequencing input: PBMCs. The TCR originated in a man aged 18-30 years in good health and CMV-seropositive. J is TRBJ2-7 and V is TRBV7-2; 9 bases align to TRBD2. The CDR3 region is CASSLDSGRGYEQYF. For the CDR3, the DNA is TGTGCCAGCAGCTTAGATAGCGGGAGAGGGTACGAGCAGTACTTC.